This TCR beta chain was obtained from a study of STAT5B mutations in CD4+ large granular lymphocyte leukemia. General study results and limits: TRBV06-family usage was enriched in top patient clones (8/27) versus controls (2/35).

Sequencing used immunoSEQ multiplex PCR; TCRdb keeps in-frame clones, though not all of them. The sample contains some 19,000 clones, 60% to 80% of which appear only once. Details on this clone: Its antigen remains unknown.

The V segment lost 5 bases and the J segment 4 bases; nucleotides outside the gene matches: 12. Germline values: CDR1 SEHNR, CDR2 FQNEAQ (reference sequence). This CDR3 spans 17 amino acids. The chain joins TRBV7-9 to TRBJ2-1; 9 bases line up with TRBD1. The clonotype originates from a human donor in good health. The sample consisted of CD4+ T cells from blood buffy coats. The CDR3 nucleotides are TGTGCCAGCAGCCCCGGACAGGGGAGAGGGAGTTACAATGAGCAGTTCTTC. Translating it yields CASSPGQGRGSYNEQFF.